Listed below are T cell receptor beta chains from one sample, sequenced in a study of radiation and T cells in renal cell carcinoma. Clones were read by immunoSEQ multiplex PCR, and TCRdb kept only the in-frame ones, dropping some. Counted here are around 160,000 clones, about 88% occurring once; the ten biggest clones make up around 4%. This specimen was blood, taken from a patient whose treatment included radiotherapy and nephrectomy. The receptors stem from a woman in her sixties or seventies with renal cell carcinoma. Both conserved end residues are part of each CDR3. The D gene is left open where the match is weak. The size field is filled for only some rows; it gives once, few, many or a size class.

j_call d_call v_call cdr3_length clone_size cdr3_aa cdr3_nt
TRBJ1-1 TRBD1 TRBV9 14 few CASSLTTGATEAFF TGTGCCAGCAGCCTTACGACAGGGGCCACTGAAGCTTTCTTT
TRBJ2-2 - TRBV5-1 13 - CASSPLAEGELFF TGCGCCAGCAGCCCATTGGCGGAAGGGGAGCTGTTTTTT
TRBJ2-2 - TRBV19 12 - CASSISYGELFF TGTGCCAGTAGTATTTCCTACGGGGAGCTGTTTTTT
TRBJ2-3 - TRBV4-2 17 - CASSQGGGGYMTDTQYF TGTGCCAGCAGCCAAGGAGGGGGGGGGTATATGACGGATACGCAGTATTTT
TRBJ1-4 - TRBV18 14 - CASSLGTKDEKLFF TGTGCCAGCTCACTCGGGACAAAAGATGAAAAACTGTTTTTT
TRBJ2-3 TRBD2 TRBV10-3 14 - CAITQRGATDTQYF TGTGCCATCACCCAGCGGGGGGCGACAGATACGCAGTATTTT
TRBJ1-5 - TRBV14 14 - CASSQERGNQPQHF TGTGCCAGCAGCCAAGAACGGGGAAATCAGCCCCAGCATTTT
TRBJ1-6 - TRBV30 15 - CAWGITGNANSPLHF TGTGCCTGGGGGATCACAGGGAATGCTAATTCACCCCTCCACTTT
TRBJ2-5 - TRBV2 13 - CASSPGEGETQYF TGTGCCAGCAGTCCTGGGGAAGGCGAGACCCAGTACTTC
TRBJ1-6 - TRBV28 15 - CASSRTVSYNSPLHF TGTGCCAGCAGTAGGACAGTCTCCTATAATTCACCCCTCCACTTT
TRBJ2-3 - TRBV25-1 14 - CASSPSGTTDTQYF TGTGCCAGCAGCCCTTCCGGGACCACAGATACGCAGTATTTT
TRBJ1-6 - TRBV7-6 16 - CASSLGGSPYNSPLHF TGTGCCAGCAGCTTAGGTGGCAGTCCCTATAATTCACCCCTCCACTTT
TRBJ2-1 TRBD2 TRBV10-3 18 once CAISERATGGAGNNEQFF TGTGCCATCAGTGAGCGCGCAACCGGGGGGGCCGGGAACAATGAGCAGTTCTTC
TRBJ2-1 TRBD1 TRBV27 14 - CASSDRVGYNEQFF TGTGCCAGCAGTGACAGGGTTGGGTACAATGAGCAGTTCTTC
TRBJ2-3 TRBD2 TRBV7-9 16 - CASSFLIAGLGDTQYF TGTGCCAGCAGCTTCTTAATAGCGGGGCTAGGAGATACGCAGTATTTT
TRBJ2-6 TRBD1 TRBV19 17 - CASSRTGLLSGANVLTF TGTGCCAGTAGCCGGACAGGGCTACTCTCTGGGGCCAACGTCCTGACTTTC
TRBJ2-1 TRBD1 TRBV7-2 12 - CASSQPGTAKVF TGTGCCAGCAGCCAACCCGGGACAGCCAAGGTCTTC
TRBJ1-1 TRBD1 TRBV25-1 13 - CASAQGTGAEAFF TGTGCCAGCGCCCAGGGGACAGGGGCTGAAGCTTTCTTT
TRBJ1-2 - TRBV6-6 13 - CASSYPGLDGYTF TGTGCCAGCAGTTACCCCGGACTAGATGGCTACACCTTC